This T cell receptor beta chain came from a study of blood T cell repertoires in COVID-19. Looked up from germline, CDR1 is LGHDT and CDR2 is YNNKEL (reference sequence). This CDR3 comprises 17 residues. J lost 0 bases, V lost 2 bases, and 3 bases had no gene match. Everyone who took part was roughly 18 to 89 years old, and they came from about two dozen US areas. Here immunoSEQ multiplex PCR was the method, and the copy in TCRdb shows in-frame clones only, minus some. The table has about 220,000 clones, around nine tenths seen once; the top ten hold over 12%. The clonotype comes from a woman in her fifties or sixties with acute COVID-19. The sample was PBMCs or T cells enriched from blood (not recorded which). V is TRBV3-1 (or the pseudogene TRBV3-2) and J is TRBJ1-6, with 8 bases aligning to TRBD1. CDR3 region: CASSQRTGSSYNSPLHF. Written as DNA, the CDR3 is TGTGCCAGCAGCCAACGGACAGGGAGCTCCTATAATTCACCCCTCCACTTT.